The 12 T cell receptor beta chains presented below share a single source sample, sequenced in a study of shared clonotypes between healthy human individuals. This table comes from immunoSEQ multiplex PCR, and its TCRdb copy is limited to in-frame clones, with some not included. The top ten hold around 0.13% of the sample, which has some 2,000,000 clones, 90% to 97% seen once. Sequencing was done on a sample of naive CD4+ T cells sorted from blood. This sample's subset: CD45RA+ positively selected. These receptor sequences come from a man younger than 35 in good health.

A note on this clone: Different DNA sequences within this sample yield the same CDR3. The rearrangement links TRBV5-1 to TRBJ1-3; TRBD1 matches 7 bases. This CDR3 is built from 15 residues. V shed 4 bases and J 1 base; nucleotides not matched to a gene: 5. Germline-derived CDR1 and CDR2 are SGHRS and YFSETQ. In DNA, the CDR3 is TGCGCCAGCAGCAGAGAGACAGGGTCTGGAAACACCATATATTTT. Translated: CASSRETGSGNTIYF.

This sequence joins TRBV10-3 and TRBJ1-2; D might be TRBD1 (5 bases). Germline lookup yields CDR1 ENHRY and CDR2 SYGVKD. The CDR3 is made up of 14 amino acids. Trimming pared 8 bases from V and 7 bases from J, leaving 20 bases between. The CDR3 sequence is CAIRLDPGESGYTF. CDR3 nucleotide sequence: TGTGCCATCCGACTCGACCCGGGGGAAAGTGGCTACACCTTC.

The table lists this clone with a count of one. The rearrangement links TRBV6-1 to TRBJ1-6; 9 nucleotides match TRBD1. CDR3 length: 15 residues. With V trimmed by 1 base and J by 6 bases, 1 base remained unmatched. Germline CDR1 MNHNS, CDR2 SASEGT. CDR3 nucleotides: TGTGCCAGCAGTGAAGGGGACAGGGTTAATTCACCCCTCCACTTT. Protein sequence: CASSEGDRVNSPLHF.

The chain joins TRBV5-1 to TRBJ2-7; 8 bases are shared with TRBD1. Germline V gene lookup returns CDR1 SGHRS and CDR2 YFSETQ. The CDR3 is made up of 14 amino acids. The V segment lost 3 bases and the J segment 1 base; nucleotides outside the gene matches: 3. In DNA, the CDR3 is TGCGCCAGCAGCTACCGGGACAGGTCCTACGAGCAGTACTTC. The encoded protein is CASSYRDRSYEQYF.

The chain joins TRBV28 to TRBJ2-1; the D gene could be TRBD1 or TRBD2 (5 bases each). V was cut by 9 bases and J by 4 bases, with 19 bases left in between. CDR3 size: 15 residues. Germline loops: CDR1 MDHEN, CDR2 SYDVKM. CDR3 sequence (DNA): TGTGCCAGTTTATCCGGGACGCCGGTGTACAATGAGCAGTTCTTC. Translated, it gives CASLSGTPVYNEQFF.

This clone was detected only a few times. The chain has TRBV5-4 and TRBJ1-2; TRBD1 might be the D (5 bases). The CDR3 covers 14 residues. V gave up 5 bases and J gave up 6 bases, with 17 bases separating them. Germline V lookup: CDR1 SGHNT, CDR2 YYREEE (reference sequence). CDR3 loop: CASSKTGTYNGYTF. The CDR3 bases are TGTGCCAGCAGTAAAACCGGGACGTACAATGGCTACACCTTC.

Comments on this clone: This sample includes further DNA sequences coding for the same CDR3. The chain has TRBV27 and TRBJ1-5; a weak D match, TRBD1 (6 bases). The CDR3 is made up of 16 amino acids. Trimming took 0 bases from V and 2 from J, leaving 11 bases between them. In germline, CDR1 is MNHEY, CDR2 SMNVEV (reference sequence). This CDR3 reads CASSLSAGVGNQPQHF. Here the CDR3 DNA reads TGTGCCAGCAGTTTATCTGCAGGGGTGGGCAATCAGCCCCAGCATTTT.

The chain uses TRBV7-2 and TRBJ2-7, with unresolved D. The germline V gene encodes CDR1 SGHTA and CDR2 FQGNSA. The CDR3 runs to 15 residues. Trimming cost V 5 bases and J 2 bases, with 16 bases left between them. CDR3 sequence: CASSRPSRDPYEQYF. In DNA form, the CDR3 reads TGTGCCAGCAGCCGCCCCAGTAGAGACCCCTACGAGCAGTACTTC.

V usage is TRBV5-1 and J usage is TRBJ2-7; D is uncertain. The CDR3 is made up of 14 amino acids. Looked up from germline, CDR1 is SGHRS and CDR2 is YFSETQ. Trimming cost V 1 base and J 3 bases, with 11 bases left between them. For the CDR3, the DNA is TGCGCCAGCAGCTTGTTAAGTGGGGTCTACGAGCAGTACTTC. It translates to CASSLLSGVYEQYF.

V gene TRBV6-5 combines with J gene TRBJ1-2; unclear D gene. Germline V CDR1 and CDR2: MNHEY, SVGAGI. V lost 0 bases to trimming and J lost 6 bases, with 14 bases between them. CDR3 length: 15 residues. This chain's CDR3 is CASSYSIQELHGYTF. CDR3 in DNA: TGTGCCAGCAGTTACTCGATCCAGGAACTACATGGCTACACCTTC.

The gene calls are TRBV4-3 and TRBJ1-4, with D uncertain. CDR3 length equals 18 residues. V was clipped by 4 bases and J by 3 bases, with 21 bases between them. The V gene's germline CDR1 is LGHNA and CDR2 YSLEER. CDR3 DNA sequence: TGCGCCAGCAGCCGAGGTACGGTGTTTGGGAGAGCTAATGAAAAACTGTTTTTT. Translation: CASSRGTVFGRANEKLFF.

The chain recombines TRBV5-8 with TRBJ2-7, with 9 bases lining up with TRBD2. This CDR3 has 14 residues. V shed 7 bases, J shed 5 bases, and the junction held 10 bases outside the gene matches. Germline lookup yields CDR1 SGHTS and CDR2 YDEGEE. CDR3 nucleotides: TGTGCCAGCCGCCGCGGACTAGCGAGGAACGAGCAGTACTTC. Translating it yields CASRRGLARNEQYF.